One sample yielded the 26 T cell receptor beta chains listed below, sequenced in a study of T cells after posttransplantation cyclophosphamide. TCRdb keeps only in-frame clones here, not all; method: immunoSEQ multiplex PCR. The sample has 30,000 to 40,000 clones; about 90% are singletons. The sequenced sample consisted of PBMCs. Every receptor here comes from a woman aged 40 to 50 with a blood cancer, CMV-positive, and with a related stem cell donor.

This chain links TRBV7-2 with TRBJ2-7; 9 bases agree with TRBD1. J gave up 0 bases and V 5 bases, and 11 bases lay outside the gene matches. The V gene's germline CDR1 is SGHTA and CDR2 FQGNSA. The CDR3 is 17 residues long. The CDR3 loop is CASSNPGQGISSYEQYF. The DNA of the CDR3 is TGTGCCAGCAGCAACCCGGGACAGGGTATTTCCTCCTACGAGCAGTACTTC.

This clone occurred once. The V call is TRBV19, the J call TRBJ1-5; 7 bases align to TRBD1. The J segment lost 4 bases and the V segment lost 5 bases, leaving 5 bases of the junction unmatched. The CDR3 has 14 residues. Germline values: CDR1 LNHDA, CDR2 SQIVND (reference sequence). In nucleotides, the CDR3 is TGTGCCAGTAGTTCCACAGGGGCGAATCAGCCCCAGCATTTT. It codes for CASSSTGANQPQHF.

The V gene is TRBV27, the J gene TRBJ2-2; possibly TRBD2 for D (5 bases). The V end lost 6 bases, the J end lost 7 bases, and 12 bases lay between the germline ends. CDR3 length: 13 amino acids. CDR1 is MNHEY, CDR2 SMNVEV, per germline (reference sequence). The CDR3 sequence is CASRPAGGGELFF. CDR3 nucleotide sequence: TGTGCCAGCAGACCTGCGGGTGGCGGGGAGCTGTTTTTT.

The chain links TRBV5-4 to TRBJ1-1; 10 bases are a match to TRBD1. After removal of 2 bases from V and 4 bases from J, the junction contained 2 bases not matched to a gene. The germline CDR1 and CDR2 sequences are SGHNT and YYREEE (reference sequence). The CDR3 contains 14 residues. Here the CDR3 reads CASSFGTGATEAFF. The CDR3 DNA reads TGTGCCAGCAGCTTTGGGACAGGGGCCACTGAAGCTTTCTTT.

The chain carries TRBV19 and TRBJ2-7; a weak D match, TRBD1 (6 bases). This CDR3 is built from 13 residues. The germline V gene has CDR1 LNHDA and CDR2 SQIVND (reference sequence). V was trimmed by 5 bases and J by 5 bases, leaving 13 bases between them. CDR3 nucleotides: TGTGCCAGTAGTGTGCTTGGGGGCAACGAGCAGTACTTC. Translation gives CASSVLGGNEQYF.

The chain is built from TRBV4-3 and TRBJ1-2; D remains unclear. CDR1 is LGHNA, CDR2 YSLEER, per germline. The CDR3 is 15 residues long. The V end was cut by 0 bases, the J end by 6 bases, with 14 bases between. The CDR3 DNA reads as TGCGCCAGCAGCCAAGATCCTGGCTTTGTTCATGGCTACACCTTC. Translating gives CASSQDPGFVHGYTF.

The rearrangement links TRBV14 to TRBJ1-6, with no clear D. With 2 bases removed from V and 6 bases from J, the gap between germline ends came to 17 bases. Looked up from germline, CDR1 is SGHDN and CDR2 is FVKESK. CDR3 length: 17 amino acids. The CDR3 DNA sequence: TGTGCCAGCAGCCAATCATCAGGCTCGGTCTTTAATTCACCCCTCCACTTT. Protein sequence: CASSQSSGSVFNSPLHF.

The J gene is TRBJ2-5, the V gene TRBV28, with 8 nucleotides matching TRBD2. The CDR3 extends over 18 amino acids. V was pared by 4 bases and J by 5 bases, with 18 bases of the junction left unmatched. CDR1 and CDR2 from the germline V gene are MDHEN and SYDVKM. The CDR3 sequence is CASSSIYAGRGGGETQYF. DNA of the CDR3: TGTGCCAGCAGTTCAATCTATGCCGGCAGGGGCGGGGGGGAGACCCAGTACTTC.

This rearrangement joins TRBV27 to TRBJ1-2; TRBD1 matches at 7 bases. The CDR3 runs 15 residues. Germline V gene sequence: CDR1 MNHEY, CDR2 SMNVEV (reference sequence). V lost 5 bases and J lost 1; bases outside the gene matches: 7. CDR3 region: CASSPYRGVNYGYTF. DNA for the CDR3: TGTGCCAGCAGTCCCTACAGGGGAGTTAACTATGGCTACACCTTC.

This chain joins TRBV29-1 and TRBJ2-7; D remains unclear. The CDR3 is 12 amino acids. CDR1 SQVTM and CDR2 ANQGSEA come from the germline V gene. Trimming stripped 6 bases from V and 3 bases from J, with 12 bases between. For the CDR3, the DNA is TGCAGCGTGCACAGCTCCGGCTACGAGCAGTACTTC. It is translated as CSVHSSGYEQYF.

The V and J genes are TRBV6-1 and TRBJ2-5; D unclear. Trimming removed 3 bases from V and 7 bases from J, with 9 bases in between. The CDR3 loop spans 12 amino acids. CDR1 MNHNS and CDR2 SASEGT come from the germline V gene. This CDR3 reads CASSEKSGTQYF. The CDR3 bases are TGTGCCAGCAGTGAGAAGTCCGGGACCCAGTACTTC.

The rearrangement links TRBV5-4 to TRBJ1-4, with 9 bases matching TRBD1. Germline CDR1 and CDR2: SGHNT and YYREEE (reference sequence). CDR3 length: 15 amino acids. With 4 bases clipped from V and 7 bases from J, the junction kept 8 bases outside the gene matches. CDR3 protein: CASSRDRAVGEKLFF. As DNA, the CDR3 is TGTGCCAGCAGCAGGGACAGGGCAGTTGGTGAAAAACTGTTTTTT.

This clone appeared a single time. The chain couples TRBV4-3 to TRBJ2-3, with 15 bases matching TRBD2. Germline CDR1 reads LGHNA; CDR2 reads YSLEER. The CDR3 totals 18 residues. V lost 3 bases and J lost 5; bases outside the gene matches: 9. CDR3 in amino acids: CASSHGRTSGGALDTQYF. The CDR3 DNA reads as TGCGCCAGCAGCCATGGCAGGACTAGCGGGGGGGCATTAGATACGCAGTATTTT.

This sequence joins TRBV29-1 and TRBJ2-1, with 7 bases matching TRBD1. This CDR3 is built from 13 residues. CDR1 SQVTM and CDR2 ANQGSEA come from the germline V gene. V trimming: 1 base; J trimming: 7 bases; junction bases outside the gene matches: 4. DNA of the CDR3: TGCAGCGTTGAAGGACAGGGACAGAATGAGCAGTTCTTC. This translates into CSVEGQGQNEQFF.

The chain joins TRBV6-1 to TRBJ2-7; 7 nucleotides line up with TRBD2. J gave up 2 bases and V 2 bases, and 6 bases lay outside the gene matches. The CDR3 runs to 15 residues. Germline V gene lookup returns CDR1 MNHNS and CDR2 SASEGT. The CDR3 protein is CASSERPSGAYEQYF. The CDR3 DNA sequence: TGTGCCAGCAGTGAAAGGCCCAGCGGGGCCTACGAGCAGTACTTC.

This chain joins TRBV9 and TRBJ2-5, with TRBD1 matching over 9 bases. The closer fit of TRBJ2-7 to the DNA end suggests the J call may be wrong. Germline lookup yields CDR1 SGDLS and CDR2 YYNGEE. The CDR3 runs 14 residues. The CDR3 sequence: CASSPGQGRYEQYF. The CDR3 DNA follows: TGTGCCAGCAGCCCGGGACAGGGTAGGTACGAGCAGTACTTC.

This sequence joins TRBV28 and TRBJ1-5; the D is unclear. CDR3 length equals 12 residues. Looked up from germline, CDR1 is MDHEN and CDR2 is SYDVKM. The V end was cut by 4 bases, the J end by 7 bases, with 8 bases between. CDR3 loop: CASSSGGQPQHF. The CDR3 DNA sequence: TGTGCCAGCAGTTCAGGCGGGCAGCCCCAGCATTTT.

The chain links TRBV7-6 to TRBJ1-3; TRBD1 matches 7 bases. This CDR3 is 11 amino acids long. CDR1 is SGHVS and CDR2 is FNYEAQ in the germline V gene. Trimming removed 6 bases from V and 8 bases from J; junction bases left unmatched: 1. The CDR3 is CASSTGDTIYF. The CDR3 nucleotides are TGTGCCAGCAGTACAGGGGACACCATATATTTT.

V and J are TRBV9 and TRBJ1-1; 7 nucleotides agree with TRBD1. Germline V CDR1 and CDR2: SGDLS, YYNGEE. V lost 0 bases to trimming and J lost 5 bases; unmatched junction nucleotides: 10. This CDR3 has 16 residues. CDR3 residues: CASSVAPTGSRTEAFF. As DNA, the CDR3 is TGTGCCAGCAGCGTAGCACCGACAGGGTCAAGGACTGAAGCTTTCTTT. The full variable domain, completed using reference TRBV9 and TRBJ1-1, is DSGVTQTPKHLITATGQRVTLRCSPRSGDLSVYWYQQSLDQGLQFLIQYYNGEERAKGNILERFSAQQFPDLHSELNLSSLELGDSALYFCASSVAPTGSRTEAFFGQGTRLTVV.

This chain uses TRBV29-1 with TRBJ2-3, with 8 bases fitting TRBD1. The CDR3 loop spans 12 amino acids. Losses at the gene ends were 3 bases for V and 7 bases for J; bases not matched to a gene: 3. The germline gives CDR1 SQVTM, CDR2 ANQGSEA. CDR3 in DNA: TGCAGCGTTGACAGGGGGCAAAATACGCAGTATTTT. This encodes CSVDRGQNTQYF.

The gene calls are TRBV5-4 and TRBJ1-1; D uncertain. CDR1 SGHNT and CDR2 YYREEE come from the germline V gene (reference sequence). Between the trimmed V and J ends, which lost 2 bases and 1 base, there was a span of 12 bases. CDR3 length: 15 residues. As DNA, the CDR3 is TGTGCCAGCAGCTTAAAATCCGCGGCGAACACTGAAGCTTTCTTT. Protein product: CASSLKSAANTEAFF.

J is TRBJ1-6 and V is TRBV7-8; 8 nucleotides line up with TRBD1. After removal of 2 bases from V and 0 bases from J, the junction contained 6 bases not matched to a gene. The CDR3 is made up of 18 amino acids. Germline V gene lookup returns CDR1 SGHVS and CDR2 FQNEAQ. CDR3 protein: CASSLKQGGRSYNSPLHF. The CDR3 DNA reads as TGTGCCAGCAGCTTAAAACAGGGGGGTCGCTCCTATAATTCACCCCTCCACTTT. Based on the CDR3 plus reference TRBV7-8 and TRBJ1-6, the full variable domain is GAGVSQSPRYKVAKRGQDVALRCDPISGHVSLFWYQQALGQGPEFLTYFQNEAQLDKSGLPSDRFFAERPEGSVSTLKIQRTQQEDSAVYLCASSLKQGGRSYNSPLHFGNGTRLTVT.

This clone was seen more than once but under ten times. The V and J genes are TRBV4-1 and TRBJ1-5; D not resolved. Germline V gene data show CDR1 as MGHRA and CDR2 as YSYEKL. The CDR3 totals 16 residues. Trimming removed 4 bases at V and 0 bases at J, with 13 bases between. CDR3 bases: TGCGCCAGCAGCCCCCGGCCGGGGTATAGCAATCAGCCCCAGCATTTT. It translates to CASSPRPGYSNQPQHF.

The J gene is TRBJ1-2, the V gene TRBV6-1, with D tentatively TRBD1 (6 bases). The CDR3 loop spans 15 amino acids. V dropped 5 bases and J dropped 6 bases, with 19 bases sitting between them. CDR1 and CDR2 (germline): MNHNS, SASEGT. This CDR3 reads CASSWTMQGKNGYTF. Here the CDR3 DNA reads TGTGCCAGCAGTTGGACGATGCAGGGGAAGAATGGCTACACCTTC.

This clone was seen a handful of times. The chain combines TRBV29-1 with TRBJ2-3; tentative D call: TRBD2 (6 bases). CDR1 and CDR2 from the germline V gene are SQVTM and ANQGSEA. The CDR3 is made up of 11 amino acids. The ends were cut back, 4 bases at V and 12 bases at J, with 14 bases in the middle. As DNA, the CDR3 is TGCAGCGTTGTTGACCCGGGGGACCAGTATTTT. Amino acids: CSVVDPGDQYF.

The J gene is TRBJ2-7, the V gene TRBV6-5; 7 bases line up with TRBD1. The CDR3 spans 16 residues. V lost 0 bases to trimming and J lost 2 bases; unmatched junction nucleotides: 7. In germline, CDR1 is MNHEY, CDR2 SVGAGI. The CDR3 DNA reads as TGTGCCAGCAGTTACTCGGTTGGACAGGCCACCTACGAGCAGTACTTC. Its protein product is CASSYSVGQATYEQYF.